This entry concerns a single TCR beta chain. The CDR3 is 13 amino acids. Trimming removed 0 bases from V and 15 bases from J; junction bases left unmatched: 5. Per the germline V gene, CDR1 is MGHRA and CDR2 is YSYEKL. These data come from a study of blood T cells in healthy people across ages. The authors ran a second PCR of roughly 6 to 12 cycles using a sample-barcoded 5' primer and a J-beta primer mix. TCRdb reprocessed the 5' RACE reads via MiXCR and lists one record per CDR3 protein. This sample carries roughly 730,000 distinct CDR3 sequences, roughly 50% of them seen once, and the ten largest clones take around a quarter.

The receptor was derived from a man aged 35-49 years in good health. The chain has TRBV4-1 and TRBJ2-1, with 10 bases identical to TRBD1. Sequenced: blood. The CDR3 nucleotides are TGCGCCAGCAGCCAAGATGGGGGACAGGGGCGGTTCTTC. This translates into CASSQDGGQGRFF.